These 19 T cell receptor beta chains originate from one sample sequenced in a study of OX40 agonist ivuxolimab in advanced cancers. Repertoires were generated with immunoSEQ multiplex PCR, while TCRdb's copy carries only in-frame clones and drops some. This sample has about 96,000 clones, with roughly 80% found just once. The sample was CD4+ or CD8+ T cells sorted from blood, taken in a trial of the OX40 agonist ivuxolimab. The receptors shown here come from an adult with an advanced solid tumor such as melanoma, head and neck, liver or kidney cancer.

The V gene is TRBV6-5, the J gene TRBJ2-1; D is undetermined. V was clipped by 6 bases and J by 8 bases, with 11 bases between them. CDR1 is MNHEY and CDR2 is SVGAGI in the germline V gene. The CDR3 is made up of 12 amino acids. The CDR3 loop is CASSSARDEQFF. The CDR3, as DNA: TGTGCCAGCAGCTCCGCCCGGGATGAGCAGTTCTTC.

V is TRBV5-1 and J is TRBJ1-1; D ambiguous. The V gene lost 0 bases and the J gene lost 2 bases, with 8 bases spanning the gap. In germline, CDR1 is SGHRS, CDR2 YFSETQ. The CDR3 is made up of 14 amino acids. The CDR3 nucleotides read TGCGCCAGCAGCTTGGCCGCCGGAAACACTGAAGCTTTCTTT. Its protein is CASSLAAGNTEAFF.

This rearrangement joins TRBV18 to TRBJ2-5; D not resolved. CDR3 length: 15 amino acids. V lost 5 bases to trimming and J lost 2 bases, with 15 bases between them. The V gene's germline CDR1 is KGHSH and CDR2 LQKENI. Here the CDR3 reads CASSGLSQPQETQYF. For the CDR3, the DNA is TGTGCCAGCTCAGGTTTGAGTCAGCCTCAAGAGACCCAGTACTTC.

The chain is built from TRBV4-2 and TRBJ2-7; D is undetermined. Germline V lookup: CDR1 LGHNA, CDR2 YNFKEQ. The V gene lost 3 bases and the J gene lost 3 bases, with 3 bases spanning the gap. The CDR3 covers 11 residues. The CDR3 DNA reads as TGTGCCAGCAGCCATGGCTACGAGCAGTACTTC. Translated: CASSHGYEQYF.

The rearrangement joins TRBV30 to TRBJ1-2; 9 bases are shared with TRBD1. J gave up 11 bases and V 7 bases, and 14 bases lay outside the gene matches. The CDR3 has 13 residues. Germline values: CDR1 GTSNPN, CDR2 SVGIG (reference sequence). CDR3 coding DNA: TGTGCCTTTGATAAGGGACAGGGATCCAGGTACACCTTC. Translation gives CAFDKGQGSRYTF. The full variable domain, completed using reference TRBV30 and TRBJ1-2, is SQTIHQWPATLVQPVGSPLSLECTVEGTSNPNLYWYRQAAGRGLQLLFYSVGIGQISSEVPQNLSASRPQDRQFILSSKKLLLSDSGFYLCAFDKGQGSRYTFGSGTRLTVV.

This chain links TRBV7-2 with TRBJ2-3; 14 positions match TRBD2. The V segment lost 5 bases and the J segment 8 bases; nucleotides outside the gene matches: 6. This CDR3 is 15 amino acids long. The V gene's germline CDR1 is SGHTA and CDR2 FQGNSA. The CDR3 sequence is CASSQTSGRAGTQYF. The CDR3 DNA follows: TGTGCCAGCAGCCAGACTAGCGGGAGGGCCGGTACGCAGTATTTT.

This clone was counted a few times. The rearrangement uses TRBV6-6 and TRBJ1-5; 10 nucleotides align to TRBD1. J lost 2 bases, V lost 5 bases, and 0 bases had no gene match. From germline, CDR1 is MNHNY and CDR2 SVGAGI (reference sequence). The CDR3 has 14 amino acids. The CDR3 sequence is CASSGQGGNQPQHF. The DNA of the CDR3 is TGTGCCAGCAGTGGACAGGGGGGCAATCAGCCCCAGCATTTT.

The chain carries TRBV11-2 and TRBJ2-7; D not certain. V dropped 2 bases and J dropped 2 bases, with 10 bases sitting between them. Germline CDR1 SGHAT, CDR2 FQNNGV. This CDR3 is 14 amino acids long. The CDR3 bases are TGTGCCAGCAGCTTACCGAGGACGGCCTACGAGCAGTACTTC. Its translation: CASSLPRTAYEQYF.

This clone appeared once. CDR3 region: CASSRSESGRAYNEQFF. The CDR3 region has the DNA TGCGCCAGCAGCCGGTCAGAGAGCGGGAGGGCGTACAATGAGCAGTTCTTC. This chain uses TRBV5-1 with TRBJ2-1; 10 bases are shared with TRBD2. The germline CDR1 and CDR2 sequences are SGHRS and YFSETQ. CDR3 length equals 17 residues. V lost 4 bases to trimming and J lost 4 bases; unmatched junction nucleotides: 11.

This rearrangement joins TRBV5-8 to TRBJ2-2; 7 bases match TRBD1. There are 16 residues in the CDR3. V lost 4 bases and J lost 2; bases outside the gene matches: 8. The V gene's germline CDR1 is SGHTS and CDR2 YDEGEE. CDR3 nucleotide sequence: TGTGCCAGCAGCCCGTACAGGGGTACCAACACCGGGGAGCTGTTTTTT. Its protein product is CASSPYRGTNTGELFF.

This chain links TRBV6-5 with TRBJ1-2; perhaps TRBD1 as D (6 bases). The CDR3 runs 16 residues. CDR1 is MNHEY and CDR2 is SVGAGI in the germline V gene. Trimming shortened V by 0 bases and J by 1 base, and 12 bases separated the two germline ends. DNA for the CDR3: TGTGCCAGCAGTTACTCGAGAGGGGGTAATAACTATGGCTACACCTTC. This codes for CASSYSRGGNNYGYTF.

The chain recombines TRBV19 with TRBJ1-5; D is perhaps TRBD1 (6 bases). V was cut by 10 bases and J by 5 bases, with 15 bases left in between. CDR1 is LNHDA and CDR2 is SQIVND in the germline V gene (reference sequence). The CDR3 has 13 amino acids. The CDR3 region is CATSYRGDQPQHF. The CDR3 nucleotides are TGTGCCACCTCTTATAGGGGGGATCAGCCCCAGCATTTT.

This chain links TRBV11-2 with TRBJ2-7, with TRBD1 identical over 7 bases. This CDR3 has 15 residues. Germline values: CDR1 SGHAT, CDR2 FQNNGV. Trimming removed 5 bases from V and 3 bases from J; junction bases left unmatched: 10. CDR3 in DNA: TGTGCCAGCAGCCCCCAGACAGGGACGAGCTACGAGCAGTACTTC. Its translation: CASSPQTGTSYEQYF.

CDR3 coding DNA: TGTGCCAGTAGTATAGCTACAGCCTACAATGAGCAGTTCTTC. Translating it yields CASSIATAYNEQFF. V and J are TRBV19 and TRBJ2-1; no clear D. The CDR3 is 14 residues long. The V gene's germline CDR1 is LNHDA and CDR2 SQIVND (reference sequence). Between the trimmed V and J ends, which lost 1 base and 2 bases, there was a span of 6 bases. Variable domain in full (rest from reference TRBV19 and TRBJ2-1): DGGITQSPKYLFRKEGQNVTLSCEQNLNHDAMYWYRQDPGQGLRLIYYSQIVNDFQKGDIAEGYSVSREKKESFPLTVTSAQKNPTAFYLCASSIATAYNEQFFGPGTRLTVL.

The gene calls are TRBV5-4 and TRBJ2-1; TRBD2 agrees at 10 bases. J gave up 10 bases and V 0 bases, and 4 bases lay outside the gene matches. This CDR3 has 14 residues. Germline V gene sequence: CDR1 SGHNT, CDR2 YYREEE (reference sequence). The CDR3 DNA reads as TGTGCCAGCAGCTTGGAGCGGGGGGGCTGGGAGCAGTTCTTC. Amino acid sequence: CASSLERGGWEQFF. The variable domain in full, completed from reference TRBV5-4 and TRBJ2-1, reads ETGVTQSPTHLIKTRGQQVTLRCSSQSGHNTVSWYQQALGQGPQFIFQYYREEENGRGNFPPRFSGLQFPNYSSELNVNALELDDSALYLCASSLERGGWEQFFGPGTRLTVL.

The rearrangement joins TRBV6-1 to TRBJ2-7, with 10 bases fitting TRBD1. There are 14 residues in the CDR3. The V gene's germline CDR1 is MNHNS and CDR2 SASEGT. The J segment lost 6 bases and the V segment lost 7 bases, leaving 9 bases of the junction unmatched. The CDR3 sequence: CASILDRGRSEQYF. DNA for the CDR3: TGTGCCAGCATCCTCGACAGGGGGCGGTCCGAGCAGTACTTC.

The genes are TRBV5-1 and TRBJ2-3; 7 bases are shared with TRBD2. The length of the CDR3 is 16 residues. With V trimmed by 4 bases and J by 0 bases, 8 bases remained unmatched. Germline V gene lookup returns CDR1 SGHRS and CDR2 YFSETQ. CDR3 nucleotide sequence: TGCGCCAGCAGCCCGACAGAGCGGGGAAGCACAGATACGCAGTATTTT. Its translation: CASSPTERGSTDTQYF.

The V gene is TRBV6-6, the J gene TRBJ2-4, with unresolved D. The CDR3 length is 13 residues. Germline CDR1 reads MNHNY; CDR2 reads SVGAGI (reference sequence). Trimming shortened V by 7 bases and J by 9 bases, and 16 bases separated the two germline ends. In nucleotides, the CDR3 is TGTGCCAGCAATCCGATAGGTGAAGGCATTCAGTACTTC. Its translation is CASNPIGEGIQYF.

The count of this clone is one. V and J are TRBV7-2 and TRBJ1-2; D possibly corresponds to TRBD1 (5 bases). Germline assignment: CDR1 SGHTA and CDR2 FQGNSA. The CDR3 spans 14 residues. V lost 5 bases to trimming and J lost 6 bases, with 16 bases between them. CDR3 coding DNA: TGTGCCAGCAGCCCCCGGGCAGGGACGCATGGCTACACCTTC. This sequence encodes CASSPRAGTHGYTF.